These 24 T cell receptor beta chains were sequenced from one sample in a study of T cells in Graves' hyperthyroidism and ophthalmopathy. From RNA transcripts, TCR beta CDR3 regions were amplified. The HTBI set primed first-round TCR CDR3 RT-PCR. TCRdb reanalysed the multiplex PCR reads using MiXCR and keeps one entry per CDR3 protein. The sample has some 360,000 distinct CDR3 sequences, about 15% seen once. Sequenced sample: blood. Every receptor here comes from a woman aged 55-70 years with Graves' hyperthyroidism.

Ten or more counts support this clonotype. The rearrangement joins TRBV11-1 to TRBJ2-2; TRBD2 matches at 7 bases. Germline V lookup: CDR1 SGHAT, CDR2 FQDESV (reference sequence). This CDR3 is built from 16 residues. The trim removed 8 bases at V and 4 bases at J, leaving 13 bases unmatched. CDR3: CASEPRGGRGTGELFF. The CDR3 DNA reads as TGTGCCAGCGAGCCCCGCGGGGGTCGCGGCACCGGGGAGCTGTTTTTT.

Ten or more counts support this clonotype. The chain employs TRBV20-1 and TRBJ2-5, with 7 bases aligning to TRBD2. CDR1 and CDR2 from the germline V gene are DFQATT and SNEGSKA (reference sequence). The CDR3 has 15 amino acids. Trimming removed 0 bases from V and 1 base from J; junction bases left unmatched: 5. This CDR3 is CSARDPAGSQETQYF. CDR3 DNA: TGCAGTGCTAGAGATCCAGCGGGAAGCCAAGAGACCCAGTACTTC.

In this sample, this clonotype turned up many times. The CDR3 protein is CASSSGQRFTYGYTF. The DNA for the CDR3 is TGTGCCAGCAGCTCGGGACAGCGTTTTACGTATGGCTACACCTTC. The chain carries TRBV12-3 or TRBV12-4 and TRBJ1-2; the match to TRBD1 covers 7 bases. The V gene end was trimmed by 6 bases and the J gene end by 5 bases; junction bases not matched to a gene: 12. The CDR3 extends over 15 amino acids.

This clonotype came up many times. The J gene is TRBJ2-2, the V gene TRBV30; D gene ambiguous. V gave up 3 bases and J gave up 7 bases, with 15 bases separating them. The CDR3 is 14 amino acids. Germline V gene sequence: CDR1 GTSNPN, CDR2 SVGIG (reference sequence). CDR3: CAWRDRRSGGELFF. The CDR3 region has the DNA TGTGCCTGGAGGGACCGCCGCTCCGGCGGGGAGCTGTTTTTT.

Notes on this clonotype: The junction does not match germline at one end; this may be a read error. The rearrangement links TRBV27 to TRBJ2-3, with D possibly matching TRBD2 (5 bases). CDR1 MNHEY and CDR2 SMNVEV come from the germline V gene (reference sequence). This CDR3 region has 15 residues. The CDR3, as DNA: TGTGCCAGCAGGCCCTTGGAGGTGGGCACGGATACGCAGTATTTT. Its translation is CASRPLEVGTDTQYF.

Ten or more counts support this clonotype. The chain has TRBV5-1 and TRBJ2-1; D is ambiguous. V gave up 3 bases and J gave up 5 bases, with 12 bases separating them. Germline V lookup: CDR1 SGHRS, CDR2 YFSETQ. This CDR3 has 14 amino acids. CDR3 nucleotide sequence: TGCGCCAGCAGCTCAAGGGCCCTGGACAATGAGCAGTTCTTC. Translated: CASSSRALDNEQFF.

This clonotype occurred many times. This sequence joins TRBV5-1 and TRBJ2-3; D is unresolved. This CDR3 has 11 amino acids. V lost 2 bases to trimming and J lost 5 bases, with 3 bases between them. The germline CDR1 and CDR2 sequences are SGHRS and YFSETQ. The CDR3 region is CASSFEDTQYF. In nucleotides, the CDR3 is TGCGCCAGCAGCTTCGAAGATACGCAGTATTTT.

V and J are TRBV29-1 and TRBJ2-7; 9 nucleotides match TRBD2. V shed 4 bases, J shed 9 bases, and the junction held 16 bases outside the gene matches. Germline-derived CDR1 and CDR2 are SQVTM and ANQGSEA. The CDR3 is made up of 15 amino acids. The CDR3 coding sequence is TGCAGCGTTGGGGGCATAGCGGGAGAGTCCTTGGGGCAGTACTTC. Translated: CSVGGIAGESLGQYF.

The table lists this clonotype with many counts. The rearrangement links TRBV28 to TRBJ1-1; D is unclear. Germline V gene lookup returns CDR1 MDHEN and CDR2 SYDVKM. Trimming removed 7 bases from V and 4 bases from J, with 13 bases in between. The CDR3 is 13 residues long. CDR3 sequence: CASIRVEPTEAFF. CDR3 in DNA: TGTGCCAGCATTAGGGTAGAGCCCACTGAAGCTTTCTTT. The whole variable domain, remainder taken from reference TRBV28 and TRBJ1-1, is DVKVTQSSRYLVKRTGEKVFLECVQDMDHENMFWYRQDPGLGLRLIYFSYDVKMKEKGDIPEGYSVSREKKERFSLILESASTNQTSMYLCASIRVEPTEAFFGQGTRLTVV.

The V gene is TRBV18, the J gene TRBJ2-1; weak D call: TRBD1 (6 bases). Looked up from germline, CDR1 is KGHSH and CDR2 is LQKENI. Trimming left V 3 bases short and J 6 bases short, with 18 bases between. The CDR3 consists of 16 residues. The DNA for the CDR3 is TGTGCCAGCTCACCCGGGACATATAGTTTTGGCAATGAGCAGTTCTTC. As protein: CASSPGTYSFGNEQFF. Full variable domain (outside the CDR3, taken from reference TRBV18 and TRBJ2-1): NAGVMQNPRHLVRRRGQEARLRCSPMKGHSHVYWYRQLPEEGLKFMVYLQKENIIDESGMPKERFSAEFPKEGPSILRIQQVVRGDSAAYFCASSPGTYSFGNEQFFGPGTRLTVL.

This clonotype was recorded a few times. The J gene is TRBJ2-3, the V gene TRBV24-1; the D gene is possibly TRBD2 (5 bases). CDR3 length: 15 amino acids. Trimming removed 0 bases from V and 8 bases from J, with 14 bases in between. Per the germline V gene, CDR1 is KGHDR and CDR2 is SFDVKD. CDR3 coding DNA: TGTGCCACCAGTGATTTGGCTAGCCCTGTGTCTACGCAGTATTTT. Translation gives CATSDLASPVSTQYF.

This clonotype was seen at least ten times. The gene calls are TRBV28 and TRBJ1-2, with 9 bases that match TRBD1. CDR1 and CDR2 from the germline V gene are MDHEN and SYDVKM. The CDR3 has 14 residues. The trim removed 6 bases at V and 6 bases at J, leaving 8 bases unmatched. Here the CDR3 reads CASRTVGQGDGYTF. In DNA form, the CDR3 reads TGTGCCAGCAGAACCGTGGGACAGGGCGATGGCTACACCTTC.

The table lists this clonotype with many counts. The chain is built from TRBV20-1 and TRBJ2-5, with TRBD2 as a possible D gene (5 bases). Between the trimmed V and J ends, which lost 7 bases and 5 bases, there was a span of 20 bases. Germline V lookup: CDR1 DFQATT, CDR2 SNEGSKA (reference sequence). The CDR3 is made up of 14 amino acids. CDR3 coding DNA: TGCAGTGTTCTGGGTTCACGAGGGATTGAGACCCAGTACTTC. Translation: CSVLGSRGIETQYF.

There are a few counts of this clonotype. This chain uses TRBV20-1 with TRBJ1-3, with D perhaps matching TRBD1 (5 bases). V lost 0 bases to trimming and J lost 0 bases, with 9 bases between them. Germline CDR1 is DFQATT and CDR2 is SNEGSKA (reference sequence). The CDR3 totals 15 residues. CDR3 loop: CSARDRQYSGNTIYF. For the CDR3, the DNA is TGCAGTGCTAGAGATCGACAGTACTCTGGAAACACCATATATTTT.

This clonotype was counted only a few times. The J gene is TRBJ1-4, the V gene TRBV5-4, with 8 bases fitting TRBD1. V shed 4 bases and J 7 bases; nucleotides not matched to a gene: 9. CDR1 is SGHNT, CDR2 YYREEE, per germline (reference sequence). This CDR3 is built from 15 residues. The CDR3 here is CASSPARTGSEKLFF. Written as DNA, the CDR3 is TGTGCCAGCAGCCCCGCTCGGACAGGGAGTGAAAAACTGTTTTTT.

J is TRBJ2-1 and V is TRBV29-1; TRBD2 matches at 7 bases. Per the germline V gene, CDR1 is SQVTM and CDR2 is ANQGSEA. The V gene end was trimmed by 2 bases and the J gene end by 1 base; junction bases not matched to a gene: 8. This CDR3 region has 16 residues. The CDR3 nucleotides read TGCAGCGTTGAAAACGGGGGAGCGGGATCCTACAATGAGCAGTTCTTC. Translation gives CSVENGGAGSYNEQFF.

At least ten counts were recorded for this clonotype. The CDR3 protein is CASSSSGSGNEQFF. The CDR3 DNA is TGTGCCAGCAGCTCTAGCGGGAGTGGCAATGAGCAGTTCTTC. This sequence joins TRBV7-3 and TRBJ2-1, with 10 bases matching TRBD2. V lost 4 bases, J lost 6 bases, and 3 bases stayed unmatched. The CDR3 is made up of 14 amino acids. CDR1 and CDR2 (germline): SGHTA, FQGTGA. The full variable domain, with the rest looked up from reference TRBV7-3 and TRBJ2-1, is GAGVSQTPSNKVTEKGKYVELRCDPISGHTALYWYRQSLGQGPEFLIYFQGTGAADDSGLPNDRFFAVRPEGSVSTLKIQRTERGDSAVYLCASSSSGSGNEQFFGPGTRLTVL.

Here the CDR3 reads CSAGEPYEQYF. CDR3 DNA sequence: TGCAGTGCTGGGGAACCCTACGAGCAGTACTTC. This chain uses TRBV20-1 with TRBJ2-7; the D is unclear. Trimming removed 5 bases at V and 2 bases at J, with 7 bases between. Germline V lookup: CDR1 DFQATT, CDR2 SNEGSKA (reference sequence). CDR3 length equals 11 residues.

The table lists this clonotype with many counts. This sequence joins TRBV7-9 and TRBJ1-2, with TRBD1 matching 9 bases. V was pared by 5 bases and J by 8 bases, with 6 bases of the junction left unmatched. CDR3 length: 13 amino acids. CDR1 SEHNR and CDR2 FQNEAQ come from the germline V gene (reference sequence). The CDR3, as DNA: TGTGCCAGCAGCCACAGGGGGCTTGGAGGCTACACCTTC. Encoded protein: CASSHRGLGGYTF.

On this clonotype: It may be a read error: a sequence one base away is much more abundant. The rearrangement uses TRBV5-1 and TRBJ2-2; D uncertain. The germline V gene has CDR1 SGHRS and CDR2 YFSETQ. CDR3 length: 15 residues. V was clipped by 3 bases and J by 0 bases, with 9 bases between them. The chain's CDR3 is CASSYFDTNTGELFF. The CDR3 region has the DNA TGCGCCAGCAGCTACTTCGACACGAACACCGGGGAGCTGTTTTTT.

This clonotype has a count of ten or more. The chain is built from TRBV2 and TRBJ2-7; 12 nucleotides match TRBD2. Trimming took 4 bases from V and 0 from J; bases not matched to a gene: 1. The CDR3 extends over 15 amino acids. CDR1 SNHLY and CDR2 FYNNEI come from the germline V gene. The CDR3 DNA reads as TGTGCCAGCAGTGGGACTAGCGGGATCTCCTACGAGCAGTACTTC. Amino acid sequence: CASSGTSGISYEQYF.

In this sample, this clonotype turned up a few times. At one end the junction does not follow the germline gene, possibly because of a read error. The chain employs TRBV7-9 and TRBJ2-5, with D possibly called TRBD1 or TRBD2 (5 bases each). The CDR3 spans 15 residues. Germline CDR1 SEHNR, CDR2 FQNEAQ (reference sequence). Here the CDR3 DNA reads TGCGCCAGCGGCTTATCGGGGCCCATAAAAGAGACCCAGTACTTC. This translates into CASGLSGPIKETQYF.

This clonotype was seen ten or more times. The chain employs TRBV12-3 or TRBV12-4 and TRBJ2-1; 9 bases map to TRBD2. This CDR3 spans 18 amino acids. The V segment lost 10 bases and the J segment 0 bases; nucleotides outside the gene matches: 16. CDR3 DNA sequence: TGTGCCACGTCCCGTGAGATACTAGCGGGCAGCTCCTACAATGAGCAGTTCTTC. Its translation: CATSREILAGSSYNEQFF.

This clonotype has ten or more counts. The chain uses TRBV3-1 and TRBJ1-2, with a possible D match to TRBD1 (5 bases). The CDR3 loop spans 13 amino acids. Germline V gene lookup returns CDR1 LGHDT and CDR2 YNNKEL (reference sequence). V shed 1 base and J shed 7 bases, with 10 bases lying between them. CDR3 sequence: CASSQAGLAGYTF. The DNA for the CDR3 is TGTGCCAGCAGCCAAGCAGGGTTGGCTGGCTACACCTTC.